One sample yielded the 27 T cell receptor beta chains listed below, sequenced in a study of OX40 agonist ivuxolimab in advanced cancers. The assay was immunoSEQ multiplex PCR, and TCRdb's table has in-frame clones only and misses some. The data contain 40,000 to 50,000 clones, 70% to 85% of them singletons. Here the sequenced sample was CD4+ or CD8+ T cells sorted from blood, taken in a trial of the OX40 agonist ivuxolimab. These receptors were collected from an adult with an advanced solid tumor such as melanoma, head and neck, liver or kidney cancer.

This rearrangement joins TRBV6-6 to TRBJ1-5, with 9 nucleotides matching TRBD1. Looked up from germline, CDR1 is MNHNY and CDR2 is SVGAGI (reference sequence). J lost 4 bases, V lost 8 bases, and 3 bases had no gene match. The CDR3 totals 13 residues. CDR3 bases: TGTGCCAGCCGGGACAGGGAAAATCAGCCCCAGCATTTT. This codes for CASRDRENQPQHF.

This sequence joins TRBV19 and TRBJ1-5, with D maybe TRBD1 (5 bases). Looked up from germline, CDR1 is LNHDA and CDR2 is SQIVND (reference sequence). The ends were cut back, 0 bases at V and 6 bases at J, with 15 bases in the middle. This CDR3 region has 16 residues. CDR3 amino acids: CASSIDRGGTGQPQHF. The CDR3 DNA follows: TGTGCCAGTAGTATAGATCGGGGGGGGACGGGTCAGCCCCAGCATTTT.

The chain joins TRBV28 to TRBJ2-7; perhaps TRBD2 as D (5 bases). Germline-derived CDR1 and CDR2 are MDHEN and SYDVKM. CDR3 length: 12 residues. The ends were cut back, 6 bases at V and 4 bases at J, with 10 bases in the middle. The CDR3 DNA sequence: TGTGCCAGCAGCCCATCGGGGTACGAGCAGTACTTC. This encodes CASSPSGYEQYF.

This clone was picked up one time. V usage is TRBV25-1 and J usage is TRBJ1-2, with TRBD1 matching 12 bases. Germline CDR1 and CDR2: MGHDK and SYGVNS. Trimming at V came to 3 bases and at J to 8 bases, leaving 10 bases not matched to a gene. This CDR3 region has 16 residues. This CDR3 reads CASSDGGTGGLKGYTF. CDR3 nucleotides: TGTGCCAGCAGTGATGGAGGGACAGGGGGCCTTAAGGGCTACACCTTC.

The chain employs TRBV29-1 and TRBJ1-1, with 7 bases matching TRBD1. Looked up from germline, CDR1 is SQVTM and CDR2 is ANQGSEA. The J segment lost 5 bases and the V segment lost 6 bases, leaving 9 bases of the junction unmatched. The CDR3 runs to 13 residues. CDR3 nucleotides: TGCAGCGTGGGGGACAGTCGTGAGACTGAAGCTTTCTTT. Its protein product is CSVGDSRETEAFF.

This chain connects TRBV7-9 to TRBJ1-6; 7 positions match TRBD1. The CDR3 is made up of 14 amino acids. The germline CDR1 and CDR2 sequences are SEHNR and FQNEAQ (reference sequence). Trimming took 2 bases from V and 9 from J; bases not matched to a gene: 4. CDR3 nucleotides: TGTGCCAGCAGCTTACAGGGGGAAATTTCACCCCTCCACTTT. Protein product: CASSLQGEISPLHF.

The table lists this clone with a count of one. The rearrangement uses TRBV19 and TRBJ1-5; a possible D gene is TRBD1 (6 bases). V was trimmed by 6 bases and J by 0 bases, leaving 12 bases between them. CDR1 and CDR2 from the germline V gene are LNHDA and SQIVND (reference sequence). The CDR3 spans 15 residues. This chain's CDR3 is CASRRGTTSNQPQHF. The DNA for the CDR3 is TGTGCCAGTAGAAGGGGGACAACTAGCAATCAGCCCCAGCATTTT. The entire variable domain, with the rest obtained from reference TRBV19 and TRBJ1-5, is as follows: DGGITQSPKYLFRKEGQNVTLSCEQNLNHDAMYWYRQDPGQGLRLIYYSQIVNDFQKGDIAEGYSVSREKKESFPLTVTSAQKNPTAFYLCASRRGTTSNQPQHFGDGTRLSIL.

J is TRBJ1-2 and V is TRBV30; no definite D call. CDR1 and CDR2 (germline): GTSNPN, SVGIG (reference sequence). This CDR3 contains 13 residues. Trimming pared 2 bases from V and 4 bases from J, leaving 11 bases between. CDR3 sequence (DNA): TGTGCCTGGAGTTACATCCCCATCTATGGCTACACCTTC. Translation: CAWSYIPIYGYTF.

V usage is TRBV23-1 and J usage is TRBJ2-5; D not certain. TRBV23-1 is annotated as an ORF whose role is uncertain. Trimming shortened V by 2 bases and J by 5 bases, and 12 bases separated the two germline ends. The CDR3 has 14 residues. CDR3 sequence reads: CASSQPGKGETQYF. The CDR3 bases are TGCGCCAGCAGTCAACCTGGAAAAGGGGAGACCCAGTACTTC.

The chain links TRBV5-8 to TRBJ2-5; TRBD2 matches 9 bases. This CDR3 contains 16 residues. Germline values: CDR1 SGHTS, CDR2 YDEGEE. Losses at the gene ends were 3 bases for V and 5 bases for J; bases not matched to a gene: 11. CDR3 loop: CASSSTSTSGVETQYF. For the CDR3, the DNA is TGTGCCAGCAGCTCAACTTCGACTAGCGGCGTCGAGACCCAGTACTTC.

The chain is built from TRBV21-1 and TRBJ2-4; the table's D call TRBD1 went unverified against the DNA. TRBV21-1 is termed a pseudogene. The CDR3 length is 16 residues. CDR3 region: CASMLRTALAKNIQYF. CDR3 sequence (DNA): TGTGCCAGCATGCTTAGGACAGCACTAGCCAAAAACATTCAGTACTTC.

The chain couples TRBV19 to TRBJ1-4; D call uncertain. The germline V gene encodes CDR1 LNHDA and CDR2 SQIVND (reference sequence). CDR3 size: 14 residues. Trimming removed 7 bases from V and 8 bases from J, with 17 bases in between. DNA of the CDR3: TGTGCCAGTAAAGAGGGCTCTACGGGAGAAAAACTGTTTTTT. It yields the protein CASKEGSTGEKLFF.

The chain is built from TRBV10-3 and TRBJ2-3; D possibly matches TRBD1 or TRBD2 (5 bases each). The V gene's germline CDR1 is ENHRY and CDR2 SYGVKD. Deletions cut 6 bases from V and 2 bases from J, with 6 bases between. The CDR3 has 12 amino acids. The CDR3, as DNA: TGTGCCATCAGGGGGGACACAGATACGCAGTATTTT. Protein product: CAIRGDTDTQYF.

The chain links TRBV5-4 to TRBJ2-7; 8 bases match TRBD1. The CDR3 is 15 amino acids. The germline V gene has CDR1 SGHNT and CDR2 YYREEE (reference sequence). V dropped 4 bases and J dropped 0; count of bases not matched to a gene: 6. This chain's CDR3 is CASSGRQGLSYEQYF. CDR3 nucleotide sequence: TGTGCCAGCAGCGGCAGACAGGGGCTCTCCTACGAGCAGTACTTC.

CDR3 in amino acids: CASSLSNRGELFF. The CDR3 region has the DNA TGTGCCAGCAGCTTGTCTAACCGCGGGGAGCTGTTTTTT. This chain joins TRBV5-4 and TRBJ2-2; D is unclear. V was trimmed by 1 base and J by 7 bases, leaving 8 bases between them. The length of the CDR3 is 13 residues. Germline CDR1 SGHNT, CDR2 YYREEE (reference sequence).

The chain recombines TRBV29-1 with TRBJ2-6; possibly TRBD2 for D (7 bases). The V gene lost 6 bases and the J gene lost 0 bases, with 18 bases spanning the gap. CDR1 is SQVTM, CDR2 ANQGSEA, per germline. This CDR3 is built from 17 residues. As DNA, the CDR3 is TGCAGCGTCAAGGGGGGGTTTATGGGCTCTGGGGCCAACGTCCTGACTTTC. It specifies CSVKGGFMGSGANVLTF.

CDR3 nucleotide sequence: TGTGCCAGTAGTATCGAGGGGGCCGGTGAGCAGTTCTTC. Encoded protein: CASSIEGAGEQFF. The gene calls are TRBV19 and TRBJ2-1; 7 bases line up with TRBD1. CDR1 and CDR2 (germline): LNHDA, SQIVND (reference sequence). The junction had 5 bases not matched to a gene; V was cut back by 3 bases and J by 9 bases. The CDR3 is 13 amino acids.

This chain connects TRBV5-6 to TRBJ1-1, with D unresolved. There are 13 residues in the CDR3. From germline, CDR1 is SGHDT and CDR2 YYEEEE. Deletions cut 5 bases from V and 0 bases from J, with 8 bases between. Here the CDR3 DNA reads TGTGCCAGCAGTCTAAACCTGAACACTGAAGCTTTCTTT. It codes for CASSLNLNTEAFF.

CDR3 DNA sequence: TGTGCCAGCAGCCCCGCCGGGAGTTTATATGGCTACACCTTC. As protein: CASSPAGSLYGYTF. The rearrangement joins TRBV7-2 to TRBJ1-2; D is uncertain. Per the germline V gene, CDR1 is SGHTA and CDR2 is FQGNSA. This CDR3 spans 14 amino acids. V lost 5 bases and J lost 5, with 15 bases in between.

This clone was counted between two and nine times. The chain is built from TRBV7-3 and TRBJ2-7, with no clear D. This CDR3 region has 13 residues. V lost 5 bases to trimming and J lost 6 bases, with 14 bases between them. Germline V gene data show CDR1 as SGHTA and CDR2 as FQGTGA. CDR3 sequence reads: CASSPGTSGEQYF. DNA of the CDR3: TGTGCCAGCAGCCCCGGAACTTCTGGCGAGCAGTACTTC.

V and J are TRBV14 and TRBJ1-2, with D possibly TRBD1 on 6 matching bases. This CDR3 is built from 13 residues. Trimming took off 1 base at V and 4 bases at J, with 7 bases between the two ends. Germline V gene lookup returns CDR1 SGHDN and CDR2 FVKESK. This CDR3 is CASSQGQVYGYTF. As DNA, the CDR3 is TGTGCCAGCAGCCAAGGACAGGTCTATGGCTACACCTTC.

CDR3 in DNA: TGCGCCAGCAGCTCCGGGCCAGGCCAGAACACTGAAGCTTTCTTT. Amino acids: CASSSGPGQNTEAFF. The chain combines TRBV5-1 with TRBJ1-1; no clear D gene. There are 15 residues in the CDR3. CDR1 SGHRS and CDR2 YFSETQ come from the germline V gene. V gave up 3 bases and J gave up 1 base, with 13 bases separating them.

The chain carries TRBV28 and TRBJ2-1, with a possible D match to TRBD1 (5 bases). The V end lost 6 bases, the J end lost 9 bases, and 12 bases lay between the germline ends. The CDR3 covers 12 residues. Germline-derived CDR1 and CDR2 are MDHEN and SYDVKM. CDR3 in amino acids: CASRSQGTEQFF. The CDR3 DNA sequence: TGTGCCAGCAGGTCCCAGGGAACTGAGCAGTTCTTC.

This clone was found a few times. CDR3 nucleotides: TGTGCCAGCAGCCATAGCGGGGGGGCCGGCACAGATACGCAGTATTTT. Its protein product is CASSHSGGAGTDTQYF. The chain couples TRBV6-4 to TRBJ2-3; 11 nucleotides line up with TRBD2. The CDR3 sequence is 16 residues long. V dropped 6 bases and J dropped 1; count of bases not matched to a gene: 6. The V gene's germline CDR1 is MRHNA and CDR2 SNTAGT.

The V and J genes are TRBV19 and TRBJ1-6; D remains unclear. CDR1 and CDR2 from the germline V gene are LNHDA and SQIVND (reference sequence). Trimming pared 1 base from V and 1 base from J, leaving 8 bases between. The CDR3 has 16 residues. CDR3 loop: CASSIGRASYNSPLHF. The CDR3 DNA is TGTGCCAGTAGTATAGGGCGAGCATCCTATAATTCACCCCTCCACTTT.

The chain is built from TRBV9 and TRBJ1-1; no clear D gene. V lost 1 base, J lost 4 bases, and 8 bases lay in between. The CDR3 consists of 13 residues. Per the germline V gene, CDR1 is SGDLS and CDR2 is YYNGEE. CDR3 DNA: TGTGCCAGCAGCGTAACCTTGTTCACTGAAGCTTTCTTT. It yields the protein CASSVTLFTEAFF.

The chain links TRBV5-1 to TRBJ2-1, with D possibly being TRBD1 (6 bases). The CDR3 is 16 residues long. Deletions cut 5 bases from V and 0 bases from J, with 15 bases between. Germline values: CDR1 SGHRS, CDR2 YFSETQ. This CDR3 is CASRTGLPNSYNEQFF. In DNA, the CDR3 is TGCGCCAGCAGGACAGGACTCCCCAACTCCTACAATGAGCAGTTCTTC.